These 5 T cell receptor beta chains came from one sample sequenced in a study of graft-versus-host responses after intestinal transplantation. Using immunoSEQ multiplex PCR, the repertoire was profiled, and TCRdb retains in-frame clones only, with some absent. The sample consists of roughly 29,000 clones, roughly 93% of them appearing once. Here the sequenced sample was PBMCs, taken approximately 66 days after intestinal transplant. The source of these receptors is a human patient who received an intestinal transplant, so some T cells may come from the graft donor.

The genes are TRBV2 and TRBJ2-5, with TRBD1 identical over 10 bases. The junction had 11 bases not matched to a gene; V was cut back by 5 bases and J by 5 bases. This CDR3 comprises 16 residues. The germline gives CDR1 SNHLY, CDR2 FYNNEI. The CDR3 DNA reads as TGTGCCAGCAGTTTCGCCGGGACAGGGGTAGTTGAGACCCAGTACTTC. This encodes CASSFAGTGVVETQYF.

There are a few counts of this clone. The V gene is TRBV21-1, the J gene TRBJ1-1; the DNA was not used to check the table's D call, TRBD1. TRBV21-1 is a pseudogene segment. The CDR3 contains 15 residues. The CDR3 DNA sequence: TGTGCCAGCAGCAAAACAGTCCCCATGAACACTGAAGCTTTCTTT. Protein sequence: CASSKTVPMNTEAFF.

This rearrangement joins TRBV5-8 to TRBJ2-1, with TRBD2 as a possible D gene (7 bases). Trimming took off 4 bases at V and 6 bases at J, with 14 bases between the two ends. Germline loops: CDR1 SGHTS, CDR2 YDEGEE. The CDR3 length is 14 residues. This CDR3 reads CASSPSGGGNEQFF. The CDR3 DNA reads TGTGCCAGCAGCCCTAGCGGAGGGGGCAATGAGCAGTTCTTC.

V gene TRBV2 combines with J gene TRBJ2-7; D is possibly TRBD1 (6 bases). CDR1 is SNHLY, CDR2 FYNNEI, per germline. This CDR3 region has 13 residues. V lost 7 bases and J 5 bases, leaving 15 bases between the germline ends. CDR3 DNA: TGTGCCAGCACGGGACAACTCCGGAACGAGCAGTACTTC. Its translation: CASTGQLRNEQYF.

In this sample, this clone turned up a few times. The chain employs TRBV5-8 and TRBJ2-7; D is unresolved. Per germline, CDR1 SGHTS and CDR2 YDEGEE. There are 12 residues in the CDR3. Trimming stripped 3 bases from V and 4 bases from J, with 8 bases between. CDR3 nucleotide sequence: TGTGCCAGCAGCTCCCGTCTATACGAGCAGTACTTC. Amino acids: CASSSRLYEQYF.